This TCR beta chain was identified in a study of human T cells and chemical hapten exposure. Ten or more counts support this clonotype. The library attached unique molecular identifiers to individual cDNA molecules. TCRdb itself ran the RACE reads through MiXCR, one entry per CDR3 protein. This sample has tens of thousands of distinct CDR3 sequences, with 7.5% to 8% found just once. This sample's time point: pre-sensitization, week 0. Treatment indicated: therapeutic diphenylcyclopropenone sensitization with weekly scalp DPC. CDR3 length: 14 residues. The germline gives CDR1 SGHKS, CDR2 YYEKEE (reference sequence). V was clipped by 7 bases and J by 5 bases, with 19 bases between them.

This specimen was whole blood, taken in connection with sensitization to the hapten diphenylcyclopropenone (DPC). The receptor comes from a woman between 45 and 60 years old with alopecia areata. Some clones in this sample may be carry-over from other donors' samples. The genes are TRBV5-5 and TRBJ2-7, with unresolved D. The CDR3 DNA is TGTGCCAGCGGATTGTTGGACCGAGCCAACGAGCAGTACTTC. Translating it yields CASGLLDRANEQYF.